This T cell receptor (beta chain) was sequenced during a study of human T cells and chemical hapten exposure. Looking at the study overall: Patients had diphenylcyclopropenone applied to the scalp weekly throughout the approximately 25-week study. Recorded diagnoses among the mostly female patients were alopecia areata, totalis or universalis.

MiXCR, run by TCRdb on the RACE reads, gives a single entry per CDR3 protein. The table records about 84,000 distinct CDR3 sequences, 10% of them present only once. This clonotype has a count of ten or more. Its specificity is not known. Trimming took 0 bases from V and 6 from J, leaving 12 bases between them. This CDR3 contains 15 residues. Germline values: CDR1 SEHNR, CDR2 FQNEAQ (reference sequence). Described time point: patch test 2, 6 weeks after DPC sensitization. Indicated treatment: therapeutic diphenylcyclopropenone sensitization with weekly scalp DPC. The template was total RNA from unfractionated whole blood. Findings and limits, study-wide: Relative to control repertoires, expanded TCRs gave rise to significantly more large CDR3 similarity clusters.

The sample in question was whole blood, obtained in connection with sensitization to the hapten diphenylcyclopropenone (DPC). The clonotype comes from a woman between 45 and 65 years old with alopecia areata. Some clones in this sample may be carry-over from other donors' samples. The gene calls are TRBV7-9 and TRBJ2-1; D ambiguous. The CDR3 nucleotides are TGTGCCAGCAGCTTAGCGCCTTGGCAGAGCAATGAGCAGTTCTTC. Protein product: CASSLAPWQSNEQFF.